The T cell receptor beta chain described here comes from a study of blood T cell repertoires in COVID-19 (dated by TCRdb to the early 2020s). Study-wide context: Collaborator samples came from the United States, Italy and Spain and covered acute and convalescent phases of COVID-19. Deeply sampled blood TCRbeta repertoires from subjects exposed to, actively infected with, or recovered from COVID-19 were included in the dataset. The repertoires were made available in a free public database intended to serve as a resource for research on the immune response to SARS-CoV-2. Samples were obtained from the ongoing ImmuneRACE study (first 160 participants) and from some 1,300 subjects provided by 6 global collaborators. A de-identified subject ID, COVID-19 status, age in years and sex were almost always included in the sample metadata. Where HLA class I and class II types were available, the types were taken from metadata supplied by the sample provider, not from assay-based typing. The prospective study material was composed of cDNA or gDNA derived from T cells, B-cell-depleted T cells, or PBMCs.

This clone was detected once. The target of this receptor is not known. No much larger clone is present one base from it, and per-base qualities are unavailable. Trimming takes 6 bases from V and 1 base from J, and the germline ends sit 9 bases apart. The germline V gene specifies SGHTA as CDR1 and FQGTGA as CDR2. Inclusive of the bounding cysteine and phenylalanine, the CDR3 is 13 residues long. The sequence is cut down to CDR3 DNA, 39 bases in frame from base 1. TCRbeta CDR3 regions were amplified from genomic DNA by means of the immunoSEQ Assay, a bias-controlled multiplex PCR. The study's processing was this. Within the assay, amplification of reference gene primers was used to estimate how many nucleated cells each sample contained. To quantify the absolute abundance of each unique TCRbeta CDR3 rearrangement, sequence reads were collapsed and filtered. For each sample, productive Simpson clonality was calculated as the square root of Simpson's diversity index over productive rearrangements. TCRdb stores this immuneACCESS table with in-frame sequences only. Part of the clones is absent; in the studies checked, under half of the shortfall reflects unresolved V genes, and no reason is known for the rest. Clone size and V and J calls were adopted from that table, with D and trimming inferred from the DNA. The sample yields about 440,000 clones; 87% were counted once. The top ten clonotypes cover almost 2% of the sample.

In the prospective study, participants were about 18 to 95 years old, resided in approximately 22 geographic areas of the United States, and were enrolled through a virtual design. In the prospective study, cohorts were assigned on the basis of participant-reported clinical history obtained from a screening survey and a study questionnaire. In the prospective study, mobile phlebotomists collected whole blood, serum and a nasopharyngeal or oropharyngeal swab from each participant. Over a roughly 2-month period, participants in the prospective study had the option of providing additional blood draws and questionnaires. Before DNA extraction, blood samples from the prospective study were shipped at room temperature or frozen. The research as a whole found: How much clinical and demographic metadata was included differed by source and by participant, and the metadata was provided uncurated.

The sequence came from a woman in her late teens or twenties with acute COVID-19. Sequenced material: PBMCs or T cells enriched from blood (not recorded which). Here the chain combines TRBV7-3 and TRBJ1-1; the D gene is possibly TRBD1, with 5 bases matching. The DNA sequence is given as TGTGCCAGCAGGAGCACAGGGAACACTGAAGCTTTCTTT. Its translation reads: CASRSTGNTEAFF.